Below, 16 T cell receptor beta chains from the same sample are listed, as sequenced in a study of T cell responses to AZD1222 COVID-19 vaccine (dated by TCRdb to about 2021). The method behind the library was the immunoSEQ multiplex PCR assay. The source is immuneACCESS, and TCRdb retained only in-frame sequences with V and J called. Part of the clones is not carried over; for the studies checked, unresolved V genes explain less than half of this, and the remainder is unexplained. Within this sample are 90,000 to 100,000 clones, with 70% to 85% of them counted one time only. Jointly, the top ten make up 13% to 15% of the sample. Explained via the paper, the time point label denotes: about 28 days (+/-7) after the second vaccine dose. Sequenced material: peripheral blood, taken 28 days after the second AZD1222 dose. The receptors stem from an adult who received the AZD1222 COVID-19 vaccine.

V is TRBV5-6 and J is TRBJ2-2; no reliable D call. V lost 1 base and J lost 0, with 4 bases in between. CDR3 length: 14 amino acids. From germline, CDR1 is SGHDT and CDR2 YYEEEE. This CDR3 reads CASSLFSNTGELFF. Written as DNA, the CDR3 is TGTGCCAGCAGCTTGTTTTCGAACACCGGGGAGCTGTTTTTT.

This chain links TRBV6-1 with TRBJ1-6; unclear D gene. The germline V and J ends were trimmed by 2 bases and 10 bases, with 12 bases remaining between them. The CDR3 extends over 14 amino acids. Germline V CDR1 and CDR2: MNHNS, SASEGT. CDR3: CASSERWVRSPLHF. DNA for the CDR3: TGTGCCAGCAGTGAACGGTGGGTCCGCTCACCCCTCCACTTT.

V is TRBV4-1 and J is TRBJ2-1, with D unclear. The V gene's germline CDR1 is MGHRA and CDR2 YSYEKL. The V end lost 0 bases, the J end lost 5 bases, and 17 bases lay between the germline ends. The CDR3 spans 17 residues. The DNA of the CDR3 is TGCGCCAGCAGCCAAGAGCGTTACACCAGTATGGACAATGAGCAGTTCTTC. Its translation: CASSQERYTSMDNEQFF.

This chain joins TRBV6-1 and TRBJ2-2; D tentatively reads TRBD1 or TRBD2 (6 bases each). Trimming stripped 3 bases from V and 1 base from J, with 12 bases between. The V gene's germline CDR1 is MNHNS and CDR2 SASEGT. This CDR3 is 16 amino acids long. The CDR3 sequence: CASSDFRGRNTGELFF. In DNA, the CDR3 is TGTGCCAGCAGTGATTTCCGGGGGCGGAACACCGGGGAGCTGTTTTTT.

Only one count was recorded for this clone. The DNA for the CDR3 is TGTGCCAGCAGCTCCATGGACGGGACGAGGGACCGAAGGGATACGCAGTATTTT. Encoded protein: CASSSMDGTRDRRDTQYF. The chain recombines TRBV11-2 with TRBJ2-3; D is possibly TRBD1 or TRBD2 (5 bases each). The V end was cut by 4 bases, the J end by 6 bases, with 26 bases between. The CDR3 loop spans 18 amino acids. Germline assignment: CDR1 SGHAT and CDR2 FQNNGV.

The J gene is TRBJ2-5, the V gene TRBV9; D is unclear. Germline CDR1 and CDR2: SGDLS and YYNGEE. Deletions cut 0 bases from V and 2 bases from J, with 11 bases between. The CDR3 contains 15 residues. The CDR3 nucleotides are TGTGCCAGCAGCGTAGGACGTTGGGGTCAAGAGACCCAGTACTTC. Protein: CASSVGRWGQETQYF.

The chain links TRBV28 to TRBJ1-1, with D uncertain. The germline V and J ends were trimmed by 3 bases and 1 base, with 6 bases remaining between them. CDR1 and CDR2 from the germline V gene are MDHEN and SYDVKM. The CDR3 is 13 amino acids. The CDR3 region is CASSFRRNTEAFF. In nucleotides, the CDR3 is TGTGCCAGCAGTTTCAGGAGGAACACTGAAGCTTTCTTT.

The genes are TRBV12-3 or TRBV12-4 and TRBJ1-5; no clear D. V was clipped by 5 bases and J by 6 bases, with 11 bases between them. The CDR3 extends over 13 amino acids. CDR3: CASSRIILQPQHF. The CDR3 DNA is TGTGCCAGCAGTCGGATAATTCTTCAGCCCCAGCATTTT.

V and J are TRBV10-3 and TRBJ1-1; the D gene is possibly TRBD1 (6 bases). Trimming took 11 bases from V and 1 from J, leaving 14 bases between them. The CDR3 totals 13 residues. Germline assignment: CDR1 ENHRY and CDR2 SYGVKD. DNA for the CDR3: TGTGCCGCTCAAACAGGGCCGAACACTGAAGCTTTCTTT. Translation: CAAQTGPNTEAFF.

The rearrangement joins TRBV12-3 or TRBV12-4 to TRBJ1-1; D gene uncertain. The CDR3 is made up of 13 amino acids. Trimming shortened V by 5 bases and J by 7 bases, and 14 bases separated the two germline ends. CDR3 nucleotides: TGTGCCAGCAGTCGGGAGCAGAACCTTGAAGCTTTCTTT. This gives the protein CASSREQNLEAFF.

The chain carries TRBV6-5 and TRBJ1-4; D remains ambiguous. This CDR3 spans 14 amino acids. V was shortened by 3 bases and J by 0 bases, with 5 bases between the two germline ends. Germline V lookup: CDR1 MNHEY, CDR2 SVGAGI. CDR3 in DNA: TGTGCCAGCAGTTATCGTGCAACTAATGAAAAACTGTTTTTT. Its translation: CASSYRATNEKLFF.

Of note for this clone: The DNA is omitted, as the CDR3 cannot be located on it reliably, and the CDR3 follows TCRdb's listing. This chain links TRBV21-1 with TRBJ2-7; no check of the table's D call, TRBD1, against the DNA was made. TRBV21-1 is designated a pseudogene. Including both end residues, the CDR3 is 16 amino acids long. CDR3 in amino acids: CASSKGCRYPCYEQYF.

The rearrangement uses TRBV11-1 and TRBJ2-1, with D hard to call. The germline V and J ends were trimmed by 8 bases and 0 bases, with 14 bases remaining between them. This CDR3 has 15 residues. Germline loops: CDR1 SGHAT, CDR2 FQDESV (reference sequence). The CDR3 DNA sequence: TGTGCCAGCGGGCCTTACACCGGCTCCTACAATGAGCAGTTCTTC. This encodes CASGPYTGSYNEQFF.

The V and J genes are TRBV5-1 and TRBJ2-3, with a tentative D call TRBD2 (7 bases). The CDR3 totals 18 residues. V was trimmed by 4 bases and J by 4 bases, leaving 25 bases between them. The germline V gene encodes CDR1 SGHRS and CDR2 YFSETQ. CDR3 loop: CASSIPGVREGGPDTQYF. The CDR3, as DNA: TGCGCCAGCAGCATCCCCGGGGTCCGCGAGGGGGGGCCAGATACGCAGTATTTT.

This chain connects TRBV5-5 to TRBJ2-2; D unclear. V dropped 2 bases and J dropped 7 bases, with 9 bases sitting between them. The CDR3 loop spans 13 amino acids. Germline CDR1 reads SGHKS; CDR2 reads YYEKEE (reference sequence). The CDR3 DNA sequence: TGTGCCAGCAGCTTTCGGGTGGGCGGGGAGCTGTTTTTT. This encodes CASSFRVGGELFF.

The V and J genes are TRBV19 and TRBJ1-1; a weak D match, TRBD1 (5 bases). This CDR3 region has 14 residues. CDR1 and CDR2 (germline): LNHDA, SQIVND (reference sequence). V was pared by 1 base and J by 4 bases, with 10 bases between. CDR3 protein: CASSIAGTGTEAFF. CDR3 bases: TGTGCCAGTAGTATAGCCGGGACGGGCACTGAAGCTTTCTTT.